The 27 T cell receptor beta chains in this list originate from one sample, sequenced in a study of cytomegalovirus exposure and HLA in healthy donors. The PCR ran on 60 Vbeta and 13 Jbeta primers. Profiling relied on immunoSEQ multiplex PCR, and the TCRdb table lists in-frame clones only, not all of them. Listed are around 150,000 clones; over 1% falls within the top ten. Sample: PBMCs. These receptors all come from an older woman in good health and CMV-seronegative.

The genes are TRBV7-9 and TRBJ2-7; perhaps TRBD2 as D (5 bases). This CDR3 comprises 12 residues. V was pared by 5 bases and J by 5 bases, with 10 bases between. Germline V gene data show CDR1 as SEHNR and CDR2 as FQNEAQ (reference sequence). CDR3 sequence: CASSATRNEQYF. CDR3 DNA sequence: TGTGCCAGCAGCGCCACTAGGAACGAGCAGTACTTC.

CDR3 in DNA: TGTGCCAGCAGCTTACTGGGGAGTGAAAACTATGGCTACACCTTC. Translation: CASSLLGSENYGYTF. This rearrangement joins TRBV11-1 to TRBJ1-2; D unclear. This CDR3 has 15 amino acids. CDR1 is SGHAT, CDR2 FQDESV, per germline (reference sequence). Between the trimmed V and J ends, which lost 2 bases and 2 bases, there was a span of 12 bases.

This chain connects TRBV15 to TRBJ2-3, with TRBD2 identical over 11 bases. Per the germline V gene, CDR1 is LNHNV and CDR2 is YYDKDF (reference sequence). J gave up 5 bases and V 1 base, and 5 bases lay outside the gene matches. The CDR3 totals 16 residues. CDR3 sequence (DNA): TGTGCCACCAGCAGAGTACTAGCGGGAGTTCGAGATACGCAGTATTTT. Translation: CATSRVLAGVRDTQYF.

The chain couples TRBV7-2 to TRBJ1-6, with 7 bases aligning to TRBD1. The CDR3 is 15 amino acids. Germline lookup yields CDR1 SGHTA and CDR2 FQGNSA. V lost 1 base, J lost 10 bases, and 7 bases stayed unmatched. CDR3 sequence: CASSLEGTVRSPLHF. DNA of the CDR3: TGTGCCAGCAGCTTAGAGGGGACAGTTAGGTCACCCCTCCACTTT.

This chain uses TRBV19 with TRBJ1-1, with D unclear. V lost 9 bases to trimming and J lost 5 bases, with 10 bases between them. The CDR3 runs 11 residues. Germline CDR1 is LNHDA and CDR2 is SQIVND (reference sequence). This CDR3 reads CASGWRTEAFF. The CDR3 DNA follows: TGTGCCAGCGGGTGGAGGACTGAAGCTTTCTTT.

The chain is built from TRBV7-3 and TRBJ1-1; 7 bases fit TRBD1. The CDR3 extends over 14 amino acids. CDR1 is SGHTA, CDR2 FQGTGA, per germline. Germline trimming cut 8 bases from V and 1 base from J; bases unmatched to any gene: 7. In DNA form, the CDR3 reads TGTGCCAGCGCCACAGGGGCGGGGAACACTGAAGCTTTCTTT. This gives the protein CASATGAGNTEAFF.

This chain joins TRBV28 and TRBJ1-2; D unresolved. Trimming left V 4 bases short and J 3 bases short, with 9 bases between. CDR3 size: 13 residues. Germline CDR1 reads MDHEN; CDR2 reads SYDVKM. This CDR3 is CASSSAGDYGYTF. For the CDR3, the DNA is TGTGCCAGCAGTTCGGCGGGAGACTATGGCTACACCTTC.

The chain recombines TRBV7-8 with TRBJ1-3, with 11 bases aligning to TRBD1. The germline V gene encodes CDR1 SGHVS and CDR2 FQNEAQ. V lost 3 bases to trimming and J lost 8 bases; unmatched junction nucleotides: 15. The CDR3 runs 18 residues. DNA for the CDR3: TGTGCCAGCAGCTTCACCTTACCCATTGGACAGGGGGCACACACCATATATTTT. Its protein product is CASSFTLPIGQGAHTIYF.

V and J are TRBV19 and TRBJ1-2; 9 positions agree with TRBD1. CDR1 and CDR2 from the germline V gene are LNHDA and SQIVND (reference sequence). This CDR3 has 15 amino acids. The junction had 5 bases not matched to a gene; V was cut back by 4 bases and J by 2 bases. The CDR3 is CASSTTGGGNYGYTF. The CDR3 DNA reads TGTGCCAGTAGTACCACAGGGGGCGGAAACTATGGCTACACCTTC.

CDR3 loop: CASSLQEKPQHF. DNA for the CDR3: TGTGCCAGCAGTCTACAGGAGAAGCCCCAGCATTTT. This rearrangement joins TRBV28 to TRBJ1-5; weak D call: TRBD1 (5 bases). V was shortened by 5 bases and J by 8 bases, with 10 bases between the two germline ends. The CDR3 loop spans 12 amino acids. Germline CDR1 MDHEN, CDR2 SYDVKM.

This CDR3 reads CASSTSVPPGNTIYF. The CDR3 DNA reads TGTGCCAGCAGCACCTCGGTGCCTCCTGGAAACACCATATATTTT. This chain joins TRBV6-5 and TRBJ1-3, with D hard to call. CDR3 length: 15 residues. V was trimmed by 6 bases and J by 2 bases, leaving 14 bases between them. The germline CDR1 and CDR2 sequences are MNHEY and SVGAGI.

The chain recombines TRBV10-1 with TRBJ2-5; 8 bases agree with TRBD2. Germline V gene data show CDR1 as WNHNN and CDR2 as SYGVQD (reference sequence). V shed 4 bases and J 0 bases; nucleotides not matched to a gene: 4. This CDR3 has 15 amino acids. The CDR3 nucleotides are TGCGCCAGCAGTGCATCTAGCGGGTACCAAGAGACCCAGTACTTC. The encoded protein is CASSASSGYQETQYF.

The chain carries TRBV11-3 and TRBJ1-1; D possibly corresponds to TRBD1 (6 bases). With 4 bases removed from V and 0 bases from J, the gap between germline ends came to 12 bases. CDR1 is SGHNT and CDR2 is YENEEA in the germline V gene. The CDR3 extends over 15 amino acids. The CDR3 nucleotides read TGTGCCAGCAGCTCCACAGGGTCCATGAACACTGAAGCTTTCTTT. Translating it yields CASSSTGSMNTEAFF.

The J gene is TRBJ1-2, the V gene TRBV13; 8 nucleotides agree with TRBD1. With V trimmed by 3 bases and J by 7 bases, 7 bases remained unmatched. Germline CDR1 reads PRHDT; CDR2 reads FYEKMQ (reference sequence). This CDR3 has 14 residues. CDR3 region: CASSFNRGSRGYTF. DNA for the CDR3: TGTGCCAGCAGCTTCAACAGGGGGAGTCGTGGCTACACCTTC.

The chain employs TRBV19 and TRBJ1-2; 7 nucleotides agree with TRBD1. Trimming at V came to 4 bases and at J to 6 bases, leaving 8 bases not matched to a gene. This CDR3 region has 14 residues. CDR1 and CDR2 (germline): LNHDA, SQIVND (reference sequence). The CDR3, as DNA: TGTGCCAGTAGTAAAACAGGGGCCCTGGATGGCTACACCTTC. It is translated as CASSKTGALDGYTF.

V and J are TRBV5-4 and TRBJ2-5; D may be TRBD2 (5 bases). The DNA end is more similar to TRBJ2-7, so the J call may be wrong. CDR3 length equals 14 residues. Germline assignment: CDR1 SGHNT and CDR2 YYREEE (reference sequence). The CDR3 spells CASSRTPLEGEQYF. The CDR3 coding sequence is TGTGCCAGCAGCCGGACTCCCCTCGAGGGCGAGCAGTACTTC.

The CDR3 protein is CASSLDGGSNEQFF. The CDR3, as DNA: TGTGCCAGCAGCTTAGACGGGGGGAGCAATGAGCAGTTCTTC. V gene TRBV7-3 combines with J gene TRBJ2-1; 7 bases match TRBD2. Germline CDR1 reads SGHTA; CDR2 reads FQGTGA. The CDR3 consists of 14 residues. Trimming took 2 bases from V and 6 from J; bases not matched to a gene: 4.

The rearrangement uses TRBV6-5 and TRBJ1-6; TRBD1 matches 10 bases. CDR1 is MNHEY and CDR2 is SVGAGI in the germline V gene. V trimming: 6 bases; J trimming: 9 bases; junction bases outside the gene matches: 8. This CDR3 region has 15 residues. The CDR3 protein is CASSPRTGGFSPLHF. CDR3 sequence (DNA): TGTGCCAGCAGCCCCCGGACAGGGGGATTTTCACCCCTCCACTTT.

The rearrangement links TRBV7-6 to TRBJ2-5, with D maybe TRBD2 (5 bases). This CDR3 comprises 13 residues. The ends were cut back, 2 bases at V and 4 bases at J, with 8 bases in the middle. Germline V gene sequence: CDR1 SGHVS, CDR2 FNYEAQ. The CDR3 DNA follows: TGTGCCAGCAGCTTACCCGGAGGAGAGACCCAGTACTTC. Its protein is CASSLPGGETQYF.

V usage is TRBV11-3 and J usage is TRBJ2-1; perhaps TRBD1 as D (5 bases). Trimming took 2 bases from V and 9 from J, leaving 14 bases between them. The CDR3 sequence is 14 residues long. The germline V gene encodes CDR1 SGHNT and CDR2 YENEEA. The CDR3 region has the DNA TGTGCCAGCAGCTTATCTCAGGGATTGGGTGAGCAGTTCTTC. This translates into CASSLSQGLGEQFF.

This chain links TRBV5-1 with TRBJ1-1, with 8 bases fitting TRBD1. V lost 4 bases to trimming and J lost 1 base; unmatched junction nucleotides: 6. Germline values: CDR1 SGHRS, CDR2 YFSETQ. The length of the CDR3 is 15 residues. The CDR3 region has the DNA TGCGCCAGCAGCATAAGGACAGGGAGGAACACTGAAGCTTTCTTT. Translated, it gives CASSIRTGRNTEAFF.

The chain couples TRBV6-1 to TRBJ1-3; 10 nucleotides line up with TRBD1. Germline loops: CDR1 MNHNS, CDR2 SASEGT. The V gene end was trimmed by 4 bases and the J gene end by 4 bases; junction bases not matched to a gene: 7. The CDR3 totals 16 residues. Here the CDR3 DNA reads TGTGCCAGCAGTGGCGCCGGGACAGGGGAGGGAAACACCATATATTTT. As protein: CASSGAGTGEGNTIYF.

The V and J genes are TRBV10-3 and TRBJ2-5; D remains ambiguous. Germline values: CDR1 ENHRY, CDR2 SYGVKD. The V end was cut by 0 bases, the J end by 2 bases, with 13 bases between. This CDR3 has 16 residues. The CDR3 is CAISESVRLNQETQYF. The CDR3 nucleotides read TGTGCCATCAGTGAGTCAGTTCGACTGAATCAAGAGACCCAGTACTTC.

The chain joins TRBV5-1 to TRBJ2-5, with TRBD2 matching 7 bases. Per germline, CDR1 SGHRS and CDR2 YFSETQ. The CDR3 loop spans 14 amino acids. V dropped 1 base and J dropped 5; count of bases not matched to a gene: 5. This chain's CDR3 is CASSLTSVGETQYF. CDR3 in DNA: TGCGCCAGCAGCTTGACTAGCGTGGGCGAGACCCAGTACTTC.

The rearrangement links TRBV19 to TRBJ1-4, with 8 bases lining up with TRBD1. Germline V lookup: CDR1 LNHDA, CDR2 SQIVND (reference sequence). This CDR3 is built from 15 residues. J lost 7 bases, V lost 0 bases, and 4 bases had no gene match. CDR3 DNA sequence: TGTGCCAGTAGTATAGATCTCAGGGGGCGTGAAAAACTGTTTTTT. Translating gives CASSIDLRGREKLFF.

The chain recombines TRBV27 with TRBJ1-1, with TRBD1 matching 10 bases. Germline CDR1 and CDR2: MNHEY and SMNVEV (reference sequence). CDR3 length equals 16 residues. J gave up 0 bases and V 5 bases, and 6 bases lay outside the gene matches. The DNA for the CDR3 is TGTGCCAGCAGTCCCGCGGGGACAGGGGTGAACACTGAAGCTTTCTTT. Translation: CASSPAGTGVNTEAFF.

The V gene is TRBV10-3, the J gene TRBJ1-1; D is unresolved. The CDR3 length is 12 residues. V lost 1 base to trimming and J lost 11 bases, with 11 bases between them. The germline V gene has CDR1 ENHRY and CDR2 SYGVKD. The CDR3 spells CAISEFGGDAFF. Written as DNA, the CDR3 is TGTGCCATCAGTGAGTTTGGCGGAGATGCTTTCTTT.